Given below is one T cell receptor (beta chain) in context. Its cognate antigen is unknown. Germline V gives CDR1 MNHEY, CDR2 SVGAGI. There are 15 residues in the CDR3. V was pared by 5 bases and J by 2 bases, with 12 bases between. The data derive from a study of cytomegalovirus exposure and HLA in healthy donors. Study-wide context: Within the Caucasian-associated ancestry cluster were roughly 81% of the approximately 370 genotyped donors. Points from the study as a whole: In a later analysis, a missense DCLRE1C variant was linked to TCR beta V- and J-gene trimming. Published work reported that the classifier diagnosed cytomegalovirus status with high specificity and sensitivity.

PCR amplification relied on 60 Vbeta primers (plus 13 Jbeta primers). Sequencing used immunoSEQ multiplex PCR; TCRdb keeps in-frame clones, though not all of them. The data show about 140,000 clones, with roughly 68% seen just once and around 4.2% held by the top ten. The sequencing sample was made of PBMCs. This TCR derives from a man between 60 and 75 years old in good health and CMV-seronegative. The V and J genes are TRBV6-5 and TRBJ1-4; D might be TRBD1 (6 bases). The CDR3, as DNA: TGTGCCAGCAGTCCCACAGGGAACACTAATGAAAAACTGTTTTTT. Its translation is CASSPTGNTNEKLFF.